These T cell receptor beta chains were read from a single sample in a study of early T cells in non-severe SARS-CoV-2 infection. TCRdb recomputed calls from the 5' RACE reads with MiXCR, one row per CDR3 protein. Of about 33,000 distinct CDR3 sequences listed, around 4.6% are singletons. Sequences were obtained from whole blood. These receptors were taken from an adult who was a healthcare worker with PCR-confirmed SARS-CoV-2 infection or an uninfected control (not recorded which). The CDR3 runs from the conserved cysteine through the conserved F or W.

len,v_gene,j_gene,CDR3aa
14,TRBV7-2,TRBJ2-7,CASGLLPGTYEQYF
14,TRBV11-2,TRBJ1-2,CASSSLDRRGGYTF
12,TRBV20-1,TRBJ2-7,CSARPHDYEQYF
15,TRBV5-4,TRBJ2-2,CASSLTQLATGELFF
15,TRBV27,TRBJ2-5,CASSLISGSVETQYF
14,TRBV18,TRBJ1-6,CASSPPSYNSPLHF
16,TRBV2,TRBJ2-1,CASSEDEGDSYNEQFF
18,TRBV6-2/TRBV6-3,TRBJ2-2,CASSSDVGLAGRNGELFF
19,TRBV6-2/TRBV6-3,TRBJ2-5,CASSYILAGVQRGGETQYF
15,TRBV6-4,TRBJ2-3,CASSRSGQGADTQYF
14,TRBV5-1,TRBJ2-7,CASSLITSDYEQYF
11,TRBV6-1,TRBJ2-7,CASSPQYEQYF
15,TRBV28,TRBJ2-3,CASRGGLGSTDTQYF
16,TRBV7-2,TRBJ2-3,CASSLEGTGAGGTQYF
15,TRBV4-1,TRBJ1-2,CASSQGPDSPEGYTF
13,TRBV12-5,TRBJ2-7,CASGRTAYYEQYF
16,TRBV6-5,TRBJ2-1,CASSSLGTGGYNEQFF